This TCR beta chain originates from a study of T cell repertoires and leukemia-associated antigens. Study-level results: Whether expanded clones are antigen-specific and functional remains untested.

Germline loops: CDR1 MNHEY, CDR2 SVGEGT. The CDR3 is 13 amino acids. This clonotype was counted between two and nine times. Its antigen is unidentified. The junction differs from germline at one of its ends, possibly a read error. TCRdb processed the 5' RACE reads anew with MiXCR; each CDR3 protein has one entry. This table holds about 15,000 distinct CDR3 sequences, 39% found once. Sequenced material: CD3+ T cells sorted from blood and cultured. The chain is built from TRBV6-2 or TRBV6-3 and TRBJ2-7; no clear D. This clonotype was sampled from a female donor in good health. The CDR3 loop is CASSPRPSYGQHF. The CDR3 coding sequence is TGTGCCAGCAGCCCTCGACCCTCCTACGGGCAGCACTTC.